The source of this T cell receptor (beta chain) is a study of blood T cells in healthy people across ages. PCR was performed a second time for about 6 to 12 cycles using a sample-barcoded 5' primer and a J-beta primer mix. One entry per CDR3 protein results from TCRdb running MiXCR on the 5' RACE reads. The sample consists of 650,000 to 1,000,000 distinct CDR3 sequences, 35% to 60% of them appearing once. Study-level results: In long-lived donors, naive CD4+ cell counts and diversity exceeded those of aged donors. Naive T cell percentage strongly correlated with TCR beta diversity. It was held that diversity estimates obtained from one million T cells represented underestimates.

Note on this clonotype: The antigen remains unidentified.

The study recruited healthy Caucasian donors from Russia who were aged roughly 6 to 100. The V end lost 4 bases, the J end lost 0 bases, and 10 bases lay between the germline ends. CDR3 length equals 15 residues. Germline V gene lookup returns CDR1 SGHRS and CDR2 YFSETQ. Material for sequencing was blood. The V gene is TRBV5-1, the J gene TRBJ1-4, with D unresolved. This receptor was taken from an elderly man in good health. CDR3 nucleotides: TGCGCCAGCAGCCCCGACGGACCAACTAATGAAAAACTGTTTTTT. Translating it yields CASSPDGPTNEKLFF. Complete variable domain (other parts from reference TRBV5-1 and TRBJ1-4): KAGVTQTPRYLIKTRGQQVTLSCSPISGHRSVSWYQQTPGQGLQFLFEYFSETQRNKGNFPGRFSGRQFSNSRSEMNVSTLELGDSALYLCASSPDGPTNEKLFFGSGTQLSVL.